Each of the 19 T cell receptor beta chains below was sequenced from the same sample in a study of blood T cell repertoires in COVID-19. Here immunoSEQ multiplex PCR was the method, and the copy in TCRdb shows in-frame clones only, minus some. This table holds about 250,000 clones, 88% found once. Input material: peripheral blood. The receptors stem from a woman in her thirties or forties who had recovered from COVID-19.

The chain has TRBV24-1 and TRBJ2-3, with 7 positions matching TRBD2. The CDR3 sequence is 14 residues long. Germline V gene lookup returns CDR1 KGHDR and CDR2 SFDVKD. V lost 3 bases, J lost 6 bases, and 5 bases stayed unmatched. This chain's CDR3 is CATSDGLVVDTQYF. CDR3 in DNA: TGTGCCACCAGTGATGGACTAGTTGTGGATACGCAGTATTTT.

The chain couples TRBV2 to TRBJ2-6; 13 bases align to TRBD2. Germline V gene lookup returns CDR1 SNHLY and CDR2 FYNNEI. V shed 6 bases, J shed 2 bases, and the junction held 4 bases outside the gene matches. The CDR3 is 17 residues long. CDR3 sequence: CASSRLAGGPGANVLTF. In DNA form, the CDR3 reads TGTGCCAGCAGCCGACTAGCGGGAGGCCCTGGGGCCAACGTCCTGACTTTC.

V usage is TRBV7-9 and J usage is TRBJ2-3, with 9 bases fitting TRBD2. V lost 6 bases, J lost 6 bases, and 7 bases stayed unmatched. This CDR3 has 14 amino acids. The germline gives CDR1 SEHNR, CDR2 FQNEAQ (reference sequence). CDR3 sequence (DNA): TGTGCCAGCAGTCCAAGCGGGAGGTGGGATACGCAGTATTTT. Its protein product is CASSPSGRWDTQYF. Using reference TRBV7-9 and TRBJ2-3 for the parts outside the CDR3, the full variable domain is DTGVSQNPRHKITKRGQNVTFRCDPISEHNRLYWYRQTLGQGPEFLTYFQNEAQLEKSRLLSDRFSAERPKGSFSTLEIQRTEQGDSAMYLCASSPSGRWDTQYFGPGTRLTVL.

CDR3 nucleotide sequence: TGTGCCAGCTCAAGGCCCCCAGGGGGATTGGGTGAGCAGTACTTC. Translating it yields CASSRPPGGLGEQYF. The chain carries TRBV18 and TRBJ2-7; the match to TRBD1 covers 7 bases. This CDR3 contains 15 residues. The junction had 14 bases not matched to a gene; V was cut back by 5 bases and J by 7 bases. Germline values: CDR1 KGHSH, CDR2 LQKENI.

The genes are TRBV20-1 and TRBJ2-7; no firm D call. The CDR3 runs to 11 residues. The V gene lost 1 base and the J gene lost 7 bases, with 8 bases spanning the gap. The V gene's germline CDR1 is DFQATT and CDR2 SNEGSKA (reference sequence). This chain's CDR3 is CSARGPLEQYF. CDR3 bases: TGCAGTGCTAGAGGGCCTTTGGAGCAGTACTTC.

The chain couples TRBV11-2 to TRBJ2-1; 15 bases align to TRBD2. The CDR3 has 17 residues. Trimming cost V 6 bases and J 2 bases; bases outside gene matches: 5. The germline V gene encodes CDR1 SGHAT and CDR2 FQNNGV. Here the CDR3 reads CASRRGTSGRPYNEQFF. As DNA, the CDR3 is TGTGCCAGCAGGCGCGGGACTAGCGGGAGGCCCTACAATGAGCAGTTCTTC.

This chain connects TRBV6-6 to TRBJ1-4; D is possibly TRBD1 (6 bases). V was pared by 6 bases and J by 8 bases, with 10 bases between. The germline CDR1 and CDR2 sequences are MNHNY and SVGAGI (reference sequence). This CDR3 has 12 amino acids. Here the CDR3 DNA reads TGTGCCAGCAGGGCAGGGGAGGAAAAACTGTTTTTT. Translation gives CASRAGEEKLFF.

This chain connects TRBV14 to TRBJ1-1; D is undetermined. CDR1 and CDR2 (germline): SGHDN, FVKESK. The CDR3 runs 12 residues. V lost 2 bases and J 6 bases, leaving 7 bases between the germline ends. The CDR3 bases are TGTGCCAGCAGCCAACGGGGTCCTGAAGCTTTCTTT. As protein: CASSQRGPEAFF.

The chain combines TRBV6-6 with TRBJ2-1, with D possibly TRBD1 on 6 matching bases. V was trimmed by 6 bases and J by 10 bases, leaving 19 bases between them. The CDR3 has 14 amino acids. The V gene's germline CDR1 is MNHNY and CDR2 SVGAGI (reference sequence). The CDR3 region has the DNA TGTGCCAGCAGCCCGTCAGGGGCTTATGAGGAGCAGTTCTTC. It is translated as CASSPSGAYEEQFF.

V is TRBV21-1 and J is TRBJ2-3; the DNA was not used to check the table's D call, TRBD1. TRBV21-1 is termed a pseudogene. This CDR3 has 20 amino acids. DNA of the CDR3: TGTGCCAGCAGCAAAAGCGTCCCGGGACAGGGGGGGTTGGTTTTGAATACGCAGTATTTT. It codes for CASSKSVPGQGGLVLNTQYF.

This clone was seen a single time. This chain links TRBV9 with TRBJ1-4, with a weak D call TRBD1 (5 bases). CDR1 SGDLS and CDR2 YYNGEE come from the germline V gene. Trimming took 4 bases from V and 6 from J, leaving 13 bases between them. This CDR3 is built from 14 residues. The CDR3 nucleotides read TGTGCCAGCAGCTGGGGCAGCGGGGATGAAAAACTGTTTTTT. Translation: CASSWGSGDEKLFF.

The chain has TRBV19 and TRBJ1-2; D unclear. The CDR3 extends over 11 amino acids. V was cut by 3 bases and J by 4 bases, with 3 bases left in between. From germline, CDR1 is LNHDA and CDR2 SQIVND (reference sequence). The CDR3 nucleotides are TGTGCCAGTAGTATCGGCTATGGCTACACCTTC. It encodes CASSIGYGYTF.

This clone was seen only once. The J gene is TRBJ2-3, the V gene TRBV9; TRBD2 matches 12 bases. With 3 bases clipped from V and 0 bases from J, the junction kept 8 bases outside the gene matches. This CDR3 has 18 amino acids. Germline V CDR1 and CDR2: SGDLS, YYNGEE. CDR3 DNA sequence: TGTGCCAGCAGCGCAGGACTAGCGGGGACCACCAGCACAGATACGCAGTATTTT. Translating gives CASSAGLAGTTSTDTQYF.

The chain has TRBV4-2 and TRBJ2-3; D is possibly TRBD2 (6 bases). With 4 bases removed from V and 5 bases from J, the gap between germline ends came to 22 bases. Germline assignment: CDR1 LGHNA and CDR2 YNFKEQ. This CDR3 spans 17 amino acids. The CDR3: CASSPFGSSAWGDTQYF. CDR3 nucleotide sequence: TGTGCCAGCAGCCCGTTTGGGTCTAGCGCCTGGGGAGATACGCAGTATTTT.

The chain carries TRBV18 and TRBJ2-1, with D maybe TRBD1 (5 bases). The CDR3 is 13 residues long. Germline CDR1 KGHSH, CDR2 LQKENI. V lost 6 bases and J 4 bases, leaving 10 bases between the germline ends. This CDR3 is CASSPQGYNEQFF. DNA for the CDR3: TGTGCCAGCTCCCCGCAGGGATACAATGAGCAGTTCTTC. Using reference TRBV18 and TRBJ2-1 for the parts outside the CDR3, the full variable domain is NAGVMQNPRHLVRRRGQEARLRCSPMKGHSHVYWYRQLPEEGLKFMVYLQKENIIDESGMPKERFSAEFPKEGPSILRIQQVVRGDSAAYFCASSPQGYNEQFFGPGTRLTVL.

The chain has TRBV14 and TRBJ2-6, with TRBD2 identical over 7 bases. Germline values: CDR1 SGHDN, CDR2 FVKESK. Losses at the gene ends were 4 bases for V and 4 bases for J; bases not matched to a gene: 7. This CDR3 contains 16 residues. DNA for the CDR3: TGTGCCAGCAGCCGAAGGGGAGGGGCCGGGGCCAACGTCCTGACTTTC. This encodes CASSRRGGAGANVLTF. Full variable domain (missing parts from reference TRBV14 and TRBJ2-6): EAGVTQFPSHSVIEKGQTVTLRCDPISGHDNLYWYRRVMGKEIKFLLHFVKESKQDESGMPNNRFLAERTGGTYSTLKVQPAELEDSGVYFCASSRRGGAGANVLTFGAGSRLTVL.

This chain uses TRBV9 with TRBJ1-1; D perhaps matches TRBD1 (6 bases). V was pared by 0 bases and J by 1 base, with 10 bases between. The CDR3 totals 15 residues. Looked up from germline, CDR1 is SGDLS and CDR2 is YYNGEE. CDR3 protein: CASSVEDRPNTEAFF. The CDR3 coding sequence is TGTGCCAGCAGCGTAGAGGACAGACCGAACACTGAAGCTTTCTTT.

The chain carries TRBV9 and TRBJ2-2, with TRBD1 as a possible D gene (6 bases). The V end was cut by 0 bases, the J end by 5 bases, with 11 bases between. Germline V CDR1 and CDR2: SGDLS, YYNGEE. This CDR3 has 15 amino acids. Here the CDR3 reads CASSVVAGATGELFF. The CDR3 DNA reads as TGTGCCAGCAGCGTAGTGGCAGGGGCGACCGGGGAGCTGTTTTTT.

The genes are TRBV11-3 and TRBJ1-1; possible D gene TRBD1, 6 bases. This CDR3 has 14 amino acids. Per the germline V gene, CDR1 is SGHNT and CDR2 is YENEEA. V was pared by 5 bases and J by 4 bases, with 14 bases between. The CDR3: CASSARGVSTEAFF. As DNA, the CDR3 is TGTGCCAGCAGCGCCAGGGGTGTGAGCACTGAAGCTTTCTTT.